The clone carrying this TCR beta chain was recorded many times. TCRdb fed the 5' RACE reads into MiXCR, producing one record per CDR3 protein. This sample has over 60,000 distinct CDR3 sequences, with roughly 9.1% found just once. The sample originates from a study of early T cells in non-severe SARS-CoV-2 infection. The germline CDR1 and CDR2 sequences are SGHTA and FQGNSA. Trimming pared 5 bases from V and 2 bases from J, leaving 10 bases between. The CDR3 has 14 amino acids. The source was whole blood, collected at baseline. The receptor was isolated from an adult who was a healthcare worker with PCR-confirmed SARS-CoV-2 infection or an uninfected control (not recorded which). V gene TRBV7-2 combines with J gene TRBJ1-3; the D is unclear. The CDR3 sequence: CASSLGSPGNTIYF. CDR3 DNA: TGTGCCAGCAGCCTAGGGTCCCCTGGAAACACCATATATTTT.